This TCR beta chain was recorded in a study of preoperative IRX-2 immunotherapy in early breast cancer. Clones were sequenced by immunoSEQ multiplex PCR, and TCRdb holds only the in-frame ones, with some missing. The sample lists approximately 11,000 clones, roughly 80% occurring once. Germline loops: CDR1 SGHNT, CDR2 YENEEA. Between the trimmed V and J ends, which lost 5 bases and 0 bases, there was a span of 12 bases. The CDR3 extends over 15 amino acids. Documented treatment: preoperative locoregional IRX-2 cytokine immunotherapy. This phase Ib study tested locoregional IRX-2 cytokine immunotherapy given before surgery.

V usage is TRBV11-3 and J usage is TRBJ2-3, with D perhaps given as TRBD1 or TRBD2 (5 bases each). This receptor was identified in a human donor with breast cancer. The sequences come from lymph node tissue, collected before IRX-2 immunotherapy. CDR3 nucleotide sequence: TGTGCCAGCAGCCCCGGGACGGGCAGCACAGATACGCAGTATTTT. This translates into CASSPGTGSTDTQYF.